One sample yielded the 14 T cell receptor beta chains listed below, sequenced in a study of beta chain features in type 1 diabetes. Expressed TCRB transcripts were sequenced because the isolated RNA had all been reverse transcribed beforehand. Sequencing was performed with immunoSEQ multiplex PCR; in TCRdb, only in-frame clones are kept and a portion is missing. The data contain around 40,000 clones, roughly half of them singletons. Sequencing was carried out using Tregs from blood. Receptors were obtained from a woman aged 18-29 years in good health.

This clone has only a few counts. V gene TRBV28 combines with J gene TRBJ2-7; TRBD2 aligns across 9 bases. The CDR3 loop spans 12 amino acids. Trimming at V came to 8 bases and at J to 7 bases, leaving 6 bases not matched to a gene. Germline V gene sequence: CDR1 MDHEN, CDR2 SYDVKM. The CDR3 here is CASGLAGREQYF. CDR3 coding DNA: TGTGCCAGCGGGCTAGCGGGGAGGGAGCAGTACTTC.

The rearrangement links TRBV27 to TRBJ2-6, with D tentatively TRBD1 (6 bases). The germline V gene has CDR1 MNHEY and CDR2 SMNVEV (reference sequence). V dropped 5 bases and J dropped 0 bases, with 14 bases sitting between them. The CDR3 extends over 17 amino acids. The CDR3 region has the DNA TGTGCCAGCAGTCTTAACAGGGTCAGCTCTGGGGCCAACGTCCTGACTTTC. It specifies CASSLNRVSSGANVLTF.

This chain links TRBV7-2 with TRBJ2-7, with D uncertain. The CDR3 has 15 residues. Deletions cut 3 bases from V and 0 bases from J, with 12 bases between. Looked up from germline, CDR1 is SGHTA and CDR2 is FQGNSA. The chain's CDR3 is CASSLSGAGSYEQYF. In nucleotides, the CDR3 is TGTGCCAGCAGCTTGAGTGGAGCTGGCTCCTACGAGCAGTACTTC.

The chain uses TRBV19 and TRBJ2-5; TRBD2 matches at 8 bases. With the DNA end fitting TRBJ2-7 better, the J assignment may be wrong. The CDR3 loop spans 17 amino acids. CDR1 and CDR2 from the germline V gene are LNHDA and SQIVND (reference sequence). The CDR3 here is CASSRLLVAGNSYEQYF. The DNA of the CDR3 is TGTGCCAGTAGTAGGCTACTGGTAGCGGGGAACTCCTACGAGCAGTACTTC.

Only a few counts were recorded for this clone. The CDR3 nucleotides are TGTGCCAGCAGTTTTAGGGAGGGCTATGGCTACACCTTC. It codes for CASSFREGYGYTF. The chain couples TRBV28 to TRBJ1-2, with D unclear. Trimming shortened V by 3 bases and J by 4 bases, and 9 bases separated the two germline ends. The germline V gene has CDR1 MDHEN and CDR2 SYDVKM. The CDR3 sequence is 13 residues long.

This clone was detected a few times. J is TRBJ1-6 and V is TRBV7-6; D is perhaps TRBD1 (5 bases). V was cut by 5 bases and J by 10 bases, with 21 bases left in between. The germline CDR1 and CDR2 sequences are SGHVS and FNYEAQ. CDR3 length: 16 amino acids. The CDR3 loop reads CASSPTGGIPKSPLHF. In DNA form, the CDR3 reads TGTGCCAGCAGCCCGACCGGGGGAATCCCTAAATCACCCCTCCACTTT.

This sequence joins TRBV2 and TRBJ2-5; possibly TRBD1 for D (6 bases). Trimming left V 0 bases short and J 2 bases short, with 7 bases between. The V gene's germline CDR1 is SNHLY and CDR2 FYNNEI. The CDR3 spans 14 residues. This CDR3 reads CASSEARGQETQYF. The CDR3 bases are TGTGCCAGCAGTGAAGCCAGGGGACAAGAGACCCAGTACTTC.

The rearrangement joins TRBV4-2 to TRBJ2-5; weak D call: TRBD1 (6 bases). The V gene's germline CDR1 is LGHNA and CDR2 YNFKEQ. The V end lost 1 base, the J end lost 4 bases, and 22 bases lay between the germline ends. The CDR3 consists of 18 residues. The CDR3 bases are TGTGCCAGCAGCCAAGGGGAAGGGGGTGGCGGAGGAGGAGAGACCCAGTACTTC. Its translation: CASSQGEGGGGGGETQYF.

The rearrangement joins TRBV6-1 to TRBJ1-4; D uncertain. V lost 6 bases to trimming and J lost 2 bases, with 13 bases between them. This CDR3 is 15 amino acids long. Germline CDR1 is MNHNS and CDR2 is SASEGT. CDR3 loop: CASSPQPGTNEKLFF. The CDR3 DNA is TGTGCCAGCAGCCCACAGCCGGGGACTAATGAAAAACTGTTTTTT.

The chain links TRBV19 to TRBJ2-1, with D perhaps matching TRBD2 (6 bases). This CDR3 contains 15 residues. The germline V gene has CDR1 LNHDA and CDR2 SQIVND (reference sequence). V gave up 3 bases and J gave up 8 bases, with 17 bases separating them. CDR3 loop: CASSIAGWGVDEQFF. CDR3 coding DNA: TGTGCCAGTAGTATCGCGGGATGGGGCGTTGATGAGCAGTTCTTC.

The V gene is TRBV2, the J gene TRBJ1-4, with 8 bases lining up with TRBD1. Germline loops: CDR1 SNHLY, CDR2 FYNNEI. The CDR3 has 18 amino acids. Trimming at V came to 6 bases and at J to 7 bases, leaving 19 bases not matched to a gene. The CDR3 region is CASRAWTGSIEGSEKLFF. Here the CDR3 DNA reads TGTGCCAGCAGGGCCTGGACAGGGAGCATCGAAGGGAGTGAAAAACTGTTTTTT. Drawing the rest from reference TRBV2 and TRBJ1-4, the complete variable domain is EPEVTQTPSHQVTQMGQEVILRCVPISNHLYFYWYRQILGQKVEFLVSFYNNEISEKSEIFDDQFSVERPDGSNFTLKIRSTKLEDSAMYFCASRAWTGSIEGSEKLFFGSGTQLSVL.

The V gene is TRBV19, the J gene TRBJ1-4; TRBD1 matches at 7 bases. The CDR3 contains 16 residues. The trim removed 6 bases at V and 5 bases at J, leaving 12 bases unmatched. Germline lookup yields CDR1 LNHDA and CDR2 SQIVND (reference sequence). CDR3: CASSYGAGTANEKLFF. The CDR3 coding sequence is TGTGCCAGTAGCTATGGTGCCGGGACAGCAAATGAAAAACTGTTTTTT. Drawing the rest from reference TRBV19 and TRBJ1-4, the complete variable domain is DGGITQSPKYLFRKEGQNVTLSCEQNLNHDAMYWYRQDPGQGLRLIYYSQIVNDFQKGDIAEGYSVSREKKESFPLTVTSAQKNPTAFYLCASSYGAGTANEKLFFGSGTQLSVL.

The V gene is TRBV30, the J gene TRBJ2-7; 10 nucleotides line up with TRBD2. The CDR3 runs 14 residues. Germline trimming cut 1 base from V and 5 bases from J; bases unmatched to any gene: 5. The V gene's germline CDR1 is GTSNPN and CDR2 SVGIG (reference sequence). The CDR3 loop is CAWSGSGRRHEQYF. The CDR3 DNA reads TGTGCCTGGAGTGGTAGCGGGAGGAGGCACGAGCAGTACTTC.

The CDR3 reads CASSPKQGAPREHF. As DNA, the CDR3 is TGTGCCAGCAGCCCCAAGCAGGGGGCACCCCGGGAGCATTTT. This chain uses TRBV6-5 with TRBJ1-5; 8 bases match TRBD1. The CDR3 sequence is 14 residues long. Unmatched junction bases numbered 15, after V lost 6 bases and J lost 14 bases. The germline V gene has CDR1 MNHEY and CDR2 SVGAGI.